This T cell receptor (beta chain) came from a study of T-cell reconstitution after alpha-beta-depleted transplantation in children. The CDR3 spans 11 residues. Trimming took off 4 bases at V and 1 base at J, with 1 base between the two ends. Germline lookup yields CDR1 ENHRY and CDR2 SYGVKD. The study's findings and limits: One year post-transplant, T-cell counts and diversity were largely derived from T cells produced anew.

This clonotype was found a few times. As yet, its antigen is unknown. Unique molecular identifiers were incorporated during preparation of the TCRbeta library. MiXCR, applied by TCRdb to the PCR reads, yields one record per CDR3 protein. The profile shows about 580,000 distinct CDR3 sequences, 20% to 30% of them singletons. The specimen comprised PBMCs, sampled before TCRalphabeta/CD19-depleted stem cell transplant. The clonotype originates from a boy less than two years old with Wiskott-Aldrich syndrome, due to receive a stem cell transplant. The chain combines TRBV10-3 with TRBJ1-1; D unresolved. CDR3 amino acids: CAISGNTEAFF. In DNA, the CDR3 is TGTGCCATCAGTGGGAACACTGAAGCTTTCTTT.